This TCR beta chain appears in the sequencing data of a study of blood T cell repertoires in COVID-19. Study-wide background: Samples of COVID-19 (acute and convalescent) were obtained from the United States, Italy and Spain. The analysed material was cDNA or gDNA that came from T cells, B-cell-depleted T cells, or PBMCs.

This CDR3 has 12 amino acids. V was cut by 6 bases and J by 5 bases, with 10 bases left in between. The germline gives CDR1 SGHNT, CDR2 YENEEA. Authors' analysis steps: Amplification of reference gene primers was used by the study to estimate nucleated cell counts. Here immunoSEQ multiplex PCR was the method, and the copy in TCRdb shows in-frame clones only, minus some. V and J calls plus clone size are reproduced from that table; the DNA served to infer D and trimming. The sample shows 130,000 to 150,000 clones, around 86% of them seen only once. The chain uses TRBV11-3 and TRBJ2-5; D possibly corresponds to TRBD1 (5 bases). The TCR comes from a human donor in a cohort sampled during active COVID-19. The sample was peripheral blood. DNA for the CDR3: TGTGCCAGCAGTTCAAACAGGGAGACCCAGTACTTC. Translation gives CASSSNRETQYF.